The 13 T cell receptor beta chains listed next were all sequenced from one sample in a study of T cells after yellow fever vaccination. TCRdb reanalysed the 5' RACE reads using MiXCR and keeps one entry per CDR3 protein. The sample contains about 180,000 distinct CDR3 sequences, 6.2% of which appear only once. This material consisted of CD4+ T cells sorted from PBMCs, taken on the day of the first yellow fever vaccination. Source of these receptors: a man aged 18 to 35 who received the YFV17D yellow fever vaccine.

This clonotype occurred many times. The chain recombines TRBV18 with TRBJ2-3, with TRBD2 identical over 11 bases. Per germline, CDR1 KGHSH and CDR2 LQKENI. CDR3 length: 17 residues. Germline trimming cut 6 bases from V and 1 base from J; bases unmatched to any gene: 9. The chain's CDR3 is CASSPLAGGLGTDTQYF. The CDR3, as DNA: TGTGCCAGCTCCCCCTTAGCGGGGGGGCTGGGCACAGATACGCAGTATTTT.

This clonotype showed up just a few times. J is TRBJ2-6 and V is TRBV4-3, with a possible D match to TRBD2 (6 bases). The length of the CDR3 is 17 residues. Germline lookup yields CDR1 LGHNA and CDR2 YSLEER. V gave up 4 bases and J gave up 3 bases, with 16 bases separating them. CDR3 residues: CASSRSGTPGGANVLTF. The CDR3 nucleotides are TGCGCCAGCAGCCGCTCCGGGACTCCGGGTGGGGCCAACGTCCTGACTTTC.

CDR3 coding DNA: TGTGCCAGCAGCTTGCAAGGGGGCGCAAATCAGCCCCAGCATTTT. Translation: CASSLQGGANQPQHF. This chain links TRBV5-5 with TRBJ1-5, with 7 bases lining up with TRBD1. The CDR3 contains 15 residues. V was pared by 1 base and J by 4 bases, with 5 bases of the junction left unmatched. Germline V gene data show CDR1 as SGHKS and CDR2 as YYEKEE (reference sequence).

This clonotype has at least ten counts. The chain combines TRBV7-2 with TRBJ2-5, with 9 bases that match TRBD2. The J segment lost 5 bases and the V segment lost 8 bases, leaving 12 bases of the junction unmatched. The CDR3 is made up of 15 amino acids. CDR1 SGHTA and CDR2 FQGNSA come from the germline V gene. The CDR3 bases are TGTGCCAGCTCCCTAGGCGGGGGGGCGGGGGAGACCCAGTACTTC. It encodes CASSLGGGAGETQYF.

A few counts support this clonotype. V is TRBV20-1 and J is TRBJ2-2; 9 bases are a match to TRBD1. CDR3 length: 16 amino acids. The trim removed 3 bases at V and 2 bases at J, leaving 7 bases unmatched. Per the germline V gene, CDR1 is DFQATT and CDR2 is SNEGSKA (reference sequence). CDR3: CSASLGTGGNTGELFF. The DNA for the CDR3 is TGCAGTGCTAGCCTAGGAACAGGGGGCAACACCGGGGAGCTGTTTTTT.

This clonotype was detected a few times. The rearrangement links TRBV5-1 to TRBJ1-2; 7 nucleotides agree with TRBD1. Germline CDR1 and CDR2: SGHRS and YFSETQ. The J segment lost 10 bases and the V segment lost 3 bases, leaving 9 bases of the junction unmatched. The CDR3 has 13 amino acids. The CDR3 nucleotides are TGCGCCAGCAGCTCGTCCCGGGACAGTCTCTACACCTTC. It codes for CASSSSRDSLYTF. Combining the CDR3 with reference TRBV5-1 and TRBJ1-2 gives the whole variable domain KAGVTQTPRYLIKTRGQQVTLSCSPISGHRSVSWYQQTPGQGLQFLFEYFSETQRNKGNFPGRFSGRQFSNSRSEMNVSTLELGDSALYLCASSSSRDSLYTFGSGTRLTVV.

The chain couples TRBV19 to TRBJ1-5; TRBD1 might be the D (5 bases). There are 16 residues in the CDR3. Trimming shortened V by 3 bases and J by 1 base, and 13 bases separated the two germline ends. CDR1 is LNHDA, CDR2 SQIVND, per germline (reference sequence). In DNA, the CDR3 is TGTGCCAGTAGTATTGGCTTCCGGGACAGCAATCAGCCCCAGCATTTT. Translating it yields CASSIGFRDSNQPQHF.

This clonotype was recorded a few times. The chain couples TRBV30 to TRBJ2-2; D is possibly TRBD1 (7 bases). Trimming pared 3 bases from V and 4 bases from J, leaving 24 bases between. Germline assignment: CDR1 GTSNPN and CDR2 SVGIG (reference sequence). The CDR3 is made up of 18 amino acids. The CDR3 sequence: CAWSHKGAGQIITGELFF. DNA for the CDR3: TGTGCCTGGAGCCATAAAGGGGCGGGACAGATAATCACCGGGGAGCTGTTTTTT.

CDR3 in DNA: TGTGCCAGCAGCCACGGGGGATATAGCAATCAGCCCCAGCATTTT. Protein: CASSHGGYSNQPQHF. The chain joins TRBV6-1 to TRBJ1-5; D perhaps matches TRBD1 (5 bases). The CDR3 totals 15 residues. Germline V CDR1 and CDR2: MNHNS, SASEGT. Trimming stripped 6 bases from V and 0 bases from J, with 12 bases between.

This clonotype was found a few times. The chain combines TRBV5-1 with TRBJ1-1; D is uncertain. This CDR3 region has 15 residues. Germline V gene sequence: CDR1 SGHRS, CDR2 YFSETQ. V was cut by 0 bases and J by 0 bases, with 9 bases left in between. CDR3 protein: CASSLGVGLNTEAFF. CDR3 coding DNA: TGCGCCAGCAGCTTGGGGGTAGGGCTGAACACTGAAGCTTTCTTT. The full variable domain, with the rest looked up from reference TRBV5-1 and TRBJ1-1, is KAGVTQTPRYLIKTRGQQVTLSCSPISGHRSVSWYQQTPGQGLQFLFEYFSETQRNKGNFPGRFSGRQFSNSRSEMNVSTLELGDSALYLCASSLGVGLNTEAFFGQGTRLTVV.

This clonotype turned up a few times. V is TRBV5-6 and J is TRBJ2-6; D is undetermined. Per germline, CDR1 SGHDT and CDR2 YYEEEE. The CDR3 is 15 amino acids. The V end lost 1 base, the J end lost 0 bases, and 5 bases lay between the germline ends. In DNA, the CDR3 is TGTGCCAGCAGCTTGTTGAACTCTGGGGCCAACGTCCTGACTTTC. Translating it yields CASSLLNSGANVLTF.

The CDR3 protein is CASSSIASTGETQYF. The CDR3, as DNA: TGCGCCAGCAGCTCAATAGCGTCGACAGGAGAGACCCAGTACTTC. V gene TRBV5-1 combines with J gene TRBJ2-5; a possible D gene is TRBD1 (6 bases). The V end lost 3 bases, the J end lost 4 bases, and 16 bases lay between the germline ends. Germline CDR1 and CDR2: SGHRS and YFSETQ. The CDR3 is 15 residues long.

The table lists this clonotype with many counts. This sequence joins TRBV3-1 and TRBJ2-1, with D hard to call. This CDR3 region has 11 residues. Germline V gives CDR1 LGHDT, CDR2 YNNKEL (reference sequence). The germline V and J ends were trimmed by 4 bases and 10 bases, with 8 bases remaining between them. The CDR3 spells CASSLIGEQFF. DNA for the CDR3: TGTGCCAGCAGCCTCATTGGGGAGCAGTTCTTC.